This T cell receptor (beta chain) derives from a study of breast tumors, draining lymph nodes, adjacent tissues. Study results and limitations: Tumor repertoires ranked between lymph nodes and nontumor tissue in diversity, with V and J gene preferences. Luminal-like breast cancer showed significantly higher tumor–nontumor repertoire similarity than basal-like. The lymph node origin of tumor T cells was framed as consistent with a hypothesis, not demonstrated. Findings are consistent with lymph node origin and intratumoral expansion of most tumor T cells.

Axillary draining lymph nodes of breast cancer patients supplied the node samples. MiXCR was run by TCRdb on the multiplex PCR reads, yielding one entry per CDR3 protein. The table records around 140,000 distinct CDR3 sequences, about a fifth of them present only once. This clonotype has ten or more counts. Its antigen is still unknown. Sequenced material: axillary lymph node tissue. The source of this sequence is a female donor with breast cancer. Some clones in this sample may be carry-over from other donors' samples.

CDR3 DNA: TGTGCCAGCAGCTTAGCGCCGGCAGCGCAAGAGACCCAGTACTTC. It is translated as CASSLAPAAQETQYF. J is TRBJ2-5 and V is TRBV7-7; no reliable D call. The CDR3 length is 15 residues. In germline, CDR1 is SSHAT, CDR2 FNYEAQ (reference sequence). The ends were cut back, 0 bases at V and 2 bases at J, with 10 bases in the middle. The variable domain in full, with the rest retrieved from reference TRBV7-7 and TRBJ2-5, is GAGVSQSPRYKVTKRGQDVTLRCDPISSHATLYWYQQALGQGPEFLTYFNYEAQPDKSGLPSDRFSAERPEGSISTLTIQRTEQRDSAMYRCASSLAPAAQETQYFGPGTRLLVL.